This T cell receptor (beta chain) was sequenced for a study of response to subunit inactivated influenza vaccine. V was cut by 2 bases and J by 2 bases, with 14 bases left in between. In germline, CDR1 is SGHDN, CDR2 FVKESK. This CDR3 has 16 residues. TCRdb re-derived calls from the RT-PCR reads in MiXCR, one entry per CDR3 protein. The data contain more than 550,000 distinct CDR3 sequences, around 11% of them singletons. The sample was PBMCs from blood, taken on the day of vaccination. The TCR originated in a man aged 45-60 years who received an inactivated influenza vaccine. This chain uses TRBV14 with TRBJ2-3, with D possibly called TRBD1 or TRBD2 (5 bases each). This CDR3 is CASSQYRDPFTDTQYF. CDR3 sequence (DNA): TGTGCCAGCAGCCAATATCGGGACCCCTTCACAGATACGCAGTATTTT. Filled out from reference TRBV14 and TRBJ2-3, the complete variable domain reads EAGVTQFPSHSVIEKGQTVTLRCDPISGHDNLYWYRRVMGKEIKFLLHFVKESKQDESGMPNNRFLAERTGGTYSTLKVQPAELEDSGVYFCASSQYRDPFTDTQYFGPGTRLTVL.